The table lists the clone carrying this T cell receptor (beta chain) with many counts. Its antigen is unknown. This specimen comes from a study of T-cell reconstitution after alpha-beta-depleted transplantation in children. Study outcomes and limitations: The main origin of T-cell counts and diversity one year after transplant was newly produced T cells. Some patients' high day-60 TCRbeta diversity was traced to surviving recipient T cells and thymic progenitors. Several hundred expanded graft clones reportedly supplied alpha-beta T cells about two months after transplant.

Unique molecular identifiers were incorporated when the TCRbeta library was constructed. MiXCR was run by TCRdb on the PCR reads, yielding one entry per CDR3 protein. The sample carries approximately 490,000 distinct CDR3 sequences, roughly 10% recorded once. This receptor was identified in a child aged 2 to 10 with inherited bone marrow failure, due to receive a stem cell transplant. Here the sequenced sample was PBMCs, taken before TCRalphabeta/CD19-depleted stem cell transplant.

The CDR3 nucleotides are TGTGCCAGCAGCCAAGAGCCCTGGGGGCACACTGAGTACTTC. Encoded protein: CASSQEPWGHTEYF. V gene TRBV3-1 combines with J gene TRBJ2-7; TRBD1 is a possible D gene (6 bases). Germline values: CDR1 LGHDT, CDR2 YNNKEL (reference sequence). With 0 bases removed from V and 11 bases from J, the gap between germline ends came to 17 bases. This CDR3 spans 14 amino acids.